These 30 T cell receptor beta chains were sequenced from one sample in a study of T-cell memory formation after mild COVID-19. From the 5' RACE reads, TCRdb called clonotypes with MiXCR, one entry per CDR3 protein. The sample shows approximately 350,000 distinct CDR3 sequences, 10% to 15% of them seen only once. The sample was PBMCs or a T cell subset sorted from them (not recorded which). These receptor sequences come from a man in his late teens or twenties who had mild COVID-19 (a few samples of this study predate the infection). Cell type and time point are not known.

The gene calls are TRBV10-3 and TRBJ2-6; D is perhaps TRBD2 (6 bases). CDR1 and CDR2 (germline): ENHRY, SYGVKD. The germline V and J ends were trimmed by 11 bases and 1 base, with 15 bases remaining between them. This CDR3 spans 15 amino acids. Here the CDR3 reads CAAGIGPSGANVLTF. The CDR3 DNA follows: TGTGCCGCGGGGATAGGACCTTCTGGGGCCAACGTCCTGACTTTC.

This clonotype appeared a few times. The V gene is TRBV28, the J gene TRBJ2-1, with D possibly TRBD2 on 6 matching bases. V gave up 6 bases and J gave up 0 bases, with 12 bases separating them. Germline CDR1 is MDHEN and CDR2 is SYDVKM. The CDR3 length is 15 residues. CDR3 bases: TGTGCCAGCAGCTCGGCGGGGAGCTCCTACAATGAGCAGTTCTTC. Residues: CASSSAGSSYNEQFF.

The V and J genes are TRBV6-2 or TRBV6-3 and TRBJ1-1; D is unclear. CDR1 and CDR2 from the germline V gene are MNHEY and SVGEGT. The CDR3 extends over 15 amino acids. The V gene lost 7 bases and the J gene lost 1 base, with 16 bases spanning the gap. The CDR3 region has the DNA TGTGCCAGCAACCAAAACGGGGTGGGGAACACTGAAGCTTTCTTT. Protein product: CASNQNGVGNTEAFF.

The chain joins TRBV7-2 to TRBJ2-3; tentative D call: TRBD2 (6 bases). Germline V CDR1 and CDR2: SGHTA, FQGNSA. The V gene lost 1 base and the J gene lost 4 bases, with 15 bases spanning the gap. The CDR3 has 16 amino acids. The CDR3 region is CASSLVSAGPADTQYF. CDR3 DNA sequence: TGTGCCAGCAGCTTAGTCTCGGCGGGGCCGGCAGATACGCAGTATTTT.

This clonotype was detected a few times. This chain links TRBV4-3 with TRBJ2-2; 7 bases line up with TRBD2. The CDR3 is made up of 16 amino acids. J lost 0 bases, V lost 1 base, and 2 bases had no gene match. Germline assignment: CDR1 LGHNA and CDR2 YSLEER. CDR3 sequence reads: CASSQVSGTNTGELFF. CDR3 sequence (DNA): TGCGCCAGCAGCCAAGTAAGCGGGACGAACACCGGGGAGCTGTTTTTT.

The J gene is TRBJ1-5, the V gene TRBV20-1; D is ambiguous. The length of the CDR3 is 14 residues. Trimming cost V 6 bases and J 6 bases, with 18 bases left between them. The V gene's germline CDR1 is DFQATT and CDR2 SNEGSKA (reference sequence). The CDR3 protein is CSAQERARGQPQHF. The CDR3 bases are TGCAGTGCCCAGGAGAGGGCGCGTGGTCAGCCCCAGCATTTT.

The chain couples TRBV4-2 to TRBJ1-2; D is ambiguous. Per germline, CDR1 LGHNA and CDR2 YNFKEQ. V lost 1 base to trimming and J lost 8 bases, with 14 bases between them. This CDR3 has 14 amino acids. The CDR3 spells CASSQGGGLRGYTF. CDR3 coding DNA: TGTGCCAGCAGCCAAGGGGGAGGGCTCCGAGGCTACACCTTC.

This clonotype was seen many times. CDR3 sequence reads: CSVEGPKYPWTANNEQFF. For the CDR3, the DNA is TGCAGCGTTGAGGGTCCCAAATATCCATGGACAGCCAACAATGAGCAGTTCTTC. The chain recombines TRBV29-1 with TRBJ2-1, with D perhaps matching TRBD1 (6 bases). V lost 3 bases, J lost 5 bases, and 26 bases lay in between. Germline CDR1 reads SQVTM; CDR2 reads ANQGSEA. The CDR3 loop spans 18 amino acids.

There are a few counts of this clonotype. This rearrangement joins TRBV5-1 to TRBJ2-2; unclear D gene. This CDR3 comprises 14 residues. CDR1 and CDR2 (germline): SGHRS, YFSETQ. The germline V and J ends were trimmed by 3 bases and 7 bases, with 13 bases remaining between them. CDR3 DNA sequence: TGCGCCAGCAGCTCGGGTTTCAGTGGCGGGGAGCTGTTTTTT. This translates into CASSSGFSGGELFF.

The chain uses TRBV6-2 or TRBV6-3 and TRBJ1-1; 10 nucleotides align to TRBD1. V dropped 7 bases and J dropped 1; count of bases not matched to a gene: 12. This CDR3 region has 17 residues. Germline values: CDR1 MNHEY, CDR2 SVGEGT. CDR3 in amino acids: CASTRDRGHLGNTEAFF. CDR3 nucleotides: TGTGCCAGCACCAGGGACAGGGGCCACCTAGGGAACACTGAAGCTTTCTTT.

This clonotype was counted only a few times. The chain has TRBV6-2 or TRBV6-3 and TRBJ2-1, with 12 bases lining up with TRBD2. The CDR3 sequence is 16 residues long. V lost 1 base, J lost 9 bases, and 7 bases stayed unmatched. CDR1 is MNHEY and CDR2 is SVGEGT in the germline V gene. The DNA of the CDR3 is TGTGCCAGCAGTTACTTTCGGACTAGCGGGGTAATTGAGCAGTTCTTC. It encodes CASSYFRTSGVIEQFF.

This chain joins TRBV9 and TRBJ2-7; a weak D match, TRBD2 (6 bases). Trimming left V 4 bases short and J 5 bases short, with 16 bases between. The CDR3 runs to 14 residues. Looked up from germline, CDR1 is SGDLS and CDR2 is YYNGEE. The CDR3: CASSPIRGGDEQYF. The DNA for the CDR3 is TGTGCCAGCAGCCCCATACGGGGAGGAGACGAGCAGTACTTC.

The chain has TRBV11-2 and TRBJ1-1; 8 nucleotides align to TRBD1. The CDR3 extends over 15 amino acids. The V and J ends lost 5 bases and 3 bases, in that order; junction bases with no gene match: 8. CDR1 is SGHAT, CDR2 FQNNGV, per germline. This CDR3 is CASSKSRGQDTEAFF. Here the CDR3 DNA reads TGTGCCAGCAGCAAATCCAGGGGGCAGGACACTGAAGCTTTCTTT. Together with reference TRBV11-2 and TRBJ1-1, the CDR3 gives the full variable domain: EAGVAQSPRYKIIEKRQSVAFWCNPISGHATLYWYQQILGQGPKLLIQFQNNGVVDDSQLPKDRFSAERLKGVDSTLKIQPAKLEDSAVYLCASSKSRGQDTEAFFGQGTRLTVV.

The chain links TRBV28 to TRBJ2-3; D uncertain. Germline CDR1 reads MDHEN; CDR2 reads SYDVKM. The V and J ends lost 5 bases and 7 bases respectively, with 13 bases between them. This CDR3 contains 13 residues. CDR3 amino acids: CASSIPPGNTQYF. In DNA, the CDR3 is TGTGCCAGCAGTATACCCCCTGGGAATACGCAGTATTTT.

This clonotype was recorded many times. The chain employs TRBV12-3 or TRBV12-4 and TRBJ1-2, with D possibly TRBD1 on 6 matching bases. This CDR3 is built from 12 residues. The V end was cut by 5 bases, the J end by 5 bases, with 9 bases between. CDR3 loop: CASSPQGYGYTF. The CDR3 DNA reads TGTGCCAGCAGTCCCCAGGGGTATGGCTACACCTTC.

This clonotype appeared many times. The rearrangement joins TRBV5-1 to TRBJ2-5; no clear D gene. Trimming shortened V by 4 bases and J by 5 bases, and 18 bases separated the two germline ends. Germline lookup yields CDR1 SGHRS and CDR2 YFSETQ. This CDR3 region has 15 residues. The CDR3 coding sequence is TGCGCCAGCAGCACCGGTCGTATTGGGGTGGAGACCCAGTACTTC. Translated, it gives CASSTGRIGVETQYF.

This clonotype was seen more than once but under ten times. The chain uses TRBV4-1 and TRBJ2-5; D is unresolved. Trimming left V 0 bases short and J 7 bases short, with 21 bases between. This CDR3 region has 17 residues. Germline V gene sequence: CDR1 MGHRA, CDR2 YSYEKL. The CDR3 DNA follows: TGCGCCAGCAGCCAAGATATGGACGCCCTAAGCCGATTGACCCAGTACTTC. Protein sequence: CASSQDMDALSRLTQYF.

The chain couples TRBV2 to TRBJ2-7, with 7 nucleotides matching TRBD1. This CDR3 region has 15 residues. Germline CDR1 reads SNHLY; CDR2 reads FYNNEI. J lost 3 bases, V lost 4 bases, and 9 bases had no gene match. CDR3 residues: CASSGTGVVGYEQYF. In DNA, the CDR3 is TGTGCCAGCAGTGGTACAGGGGTCGTTGGCTACGAGCAGTACTTC.

The chain uses TRBV10-2 and TRBJ2-7; TRBD2 might be the D (6 bases). The germline V and J ends were trimmed by 2 bases and 0 bases, with 20 bases remaining between them. Germline lookup yields CDR1 WSHSY and CDR2 SAAADI. The CDR3 is 18 amino acids. The CDR3, as DNA: TGCGCCAGCAGTGAGCCCCGCGGAGGGCGAGGGAGCTCCTACGAGCAGTACGTC. This codes for CASSEPRGGRGSSYEQYV.

The chain carries TRBV20-1 and TRBJ1-6; TRBD1 aligns across 7 bases. V lost 1 base, J lost 6 bases, and 3 bases stayed unmatched. The length of the CDR3 is 14 residues. CDR1 is DFQATT and CDR2 is SNEGSKA in the germline V gene (reference sequence). Written as DNA, the CDR3 is TGCAGTGCTAGAGGGGACAGTAGTAATTCACCCCTCCACTTT. This gives the protein CSARGDSSNSPLHF.

In its sample, this clonotype was seen a few times. The genes are TRBV19 and TRBJ2-7, with 9 bases lining up with TRBD1. The CDR3 runs to 12 residues. Germline-derived CDR1 and CDR2 are LNHDA and SQIVND (reference sequence). The CDR3 DNA sequence: TGTGCTTCCGGACAGGGGTCCCACGAGCAGTACTTC. Encoded protein: CASGQGSHEQYF. Looking up the rest from reference TRBV19 and TRBJ2-7 gives the full variable domain: DGGITQSPKYLFRKEGQNVTLSCEQNLNHDAMYWYRQDPGQGLRLIYYSQIVNDFQKGDIAEGYSVSREKKESFPLTVTSAQKNPTAFYLCASGQGSHEQYFGPGTRLTVT.

Only a few counts were recorded for this clonotype. The J gene is TRBJ2-4, the V gene TRBV7-9, with 7 bases that match TRBD1. CDR3 length: 16 amino acids. Germline V gene data show CDR1 as SEHNR and CDR2 as FQNEAQ (reference sequence). The V segment lost 5 bases and the J segment 0 bases; nucleotides outside the gene matches: 7. This CDR3 reads CASSHPWDRAKNIQYF. CDR3 DNA sequence: TGTGCCAGCAGCCACCCCTGGGACAGAGCCAAAAACATTCAGTACTTC.

This clonotype was picked up a small number of times. This chain links TRBV28 with TRBJ2-1; D is uncertain. Trimming pared 5 bases from V and 0 bases from J, leaving 11 bases between. Germline-derived CDR1 and CDR2 are MDHEN and SYDVKM. This CDR3 is 15 amino acids long. CDR3 residues: CASSARSDSYNEQFF. The DNA for the CDR3 is TGTGCCAGCAGTGCCAGATCAGACTCCTACAATGAGCAGTTCTTC.

V and J are TRBV29-1 and TRBJ1-1, with a tentative D call TRBD1 (6 bases). V lost 3 bases to trimming and J lost 6 bases, with 14 bases between them. The CDR3 totals 13 residues. Germline V gene data show CDR1 as SQVTM and CDR2 as ANQGSEA. CDR3 residues: CSVEYRGRAEAFF. The CDR3 DNA reads TGCAGCGTTGAGTATAGGGGGAGAGCTGAAGCTTTCTTT.

The rearrangement joins TRBV4-2 to TRBJ2-2; unclear D gene. In germline, CDR1 is LGHNA, CDR2 YNFKEQ. The CDR3 spans 12 residues. V was clipped by 4 bases and J by 8 bases, with 8 bases between them. The CDR3 sequence is CASSPNNGELFF. The CDR3 nucleotides are TGTGCCAGCAGCCCCAACAATGGGGAGCTGTTTTTT.

The rearrangement links TRBV2 to TRBJ2-6; D gene ambiguous. CDR1 and CDR2 (germline): SNHLY, FYNNEI. This CDR3 is built from 14 residues. Trimming took off 3 bases at V and 2 bases at J, with 5 bases between the two ends. CDR3 in DNA: TGTGCCAGCAGTGAGAGTCCTGGGGCCAACGTCCTGACTTTC. It yields the protein CASSESPGANVLTF.

This rearrangement joins TRBV5-6 to TRBJ2-7, with 7 nucleotides matching TRBD2. In germline, CDR1 is SGHDT, CDR2 YYEEEE. V dropped 0 bases and J dropped 1; count of bases not matched to a gene: 10. There are 17 residues in the CDR3. The CDR3 protein is CASSLGGRDPSSYEQYF. CDR3 DNA: TGTGCCAGCAGCTTGGGGGGGAGGGATCCTTCTTCCTACGAGCAGTACTTC.

There are a few counts of this clonotype. The rearrangement links TRBV4-1 to TRBJ1-1; D is uncertain. This CDR3 has 14 amino acids. Trimming took off 3 bases at V and 1 base at J, with 9 bases between the two ends. CDR1 and CDR2 from the germline V gene are MGHRA and YSYEKL. CDR3 coding DNA: TGCGCCAGCAGCCACCCGGCAAGGAACACTGAAGCTTTCTTT. This sequence encodes CASSHPARNTEAFF.

Many counts were recorded for this clonotype. The chain couples TRBV7-2 to TRBJ2-7; weak D call: TRBD2 (5 bases). The CDR3 has 15 amino acids. Per the germline V gene, CDR1 is SGHTA and CDR2 is FQGNSA. V was shortened by 1 base and J by 3 bases, with 13 bases between the two germline ends. The CDR3 here is CASSLDGGGFYEQYF. CDR3 in DNA: TGTGCCAGCAGCTTAGATGGCGGCGGGTTCTACGAGCAGTACTTC.

This clonotype was detected only a few times. The V and J genes are TRBV4-1 and TRBJ2-1; TRBD2 might be the D (5 bases). The V end lost 4 bases, the J end lost 3 bases, and 19 bases lay between the germline ends. This CDR3 contains 17 residues. Per the germline V gene, CDR1 is MGHRA and CDR2 is YSYEKL. CDR3 protein: CASSPRRTSTYYNEQFF. CDR3 sequence (DNA): TGCGCCAGCAGCCCCCGGCGGACTTCCACCTACTACAATGAGCAGTTCTTC.